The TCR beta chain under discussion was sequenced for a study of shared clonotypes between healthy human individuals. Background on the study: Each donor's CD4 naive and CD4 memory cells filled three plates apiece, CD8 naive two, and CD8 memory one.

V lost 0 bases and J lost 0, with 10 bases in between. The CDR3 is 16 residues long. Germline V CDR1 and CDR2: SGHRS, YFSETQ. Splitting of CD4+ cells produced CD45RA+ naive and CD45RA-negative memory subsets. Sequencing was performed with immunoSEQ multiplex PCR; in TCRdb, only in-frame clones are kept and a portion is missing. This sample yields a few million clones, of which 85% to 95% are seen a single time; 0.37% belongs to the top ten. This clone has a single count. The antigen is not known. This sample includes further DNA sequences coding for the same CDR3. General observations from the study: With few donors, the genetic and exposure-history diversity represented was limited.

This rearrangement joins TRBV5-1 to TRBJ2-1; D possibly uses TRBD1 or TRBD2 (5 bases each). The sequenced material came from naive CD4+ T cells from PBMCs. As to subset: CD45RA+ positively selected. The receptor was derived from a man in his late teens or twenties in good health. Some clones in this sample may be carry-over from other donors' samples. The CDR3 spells CASSLGGTGSYNEQFF. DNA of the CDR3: TGCGCCAGCAGCTTGGGAGGGACCGGCTCCTACAATGAGCAGTTCTTC.